This T cell receptor (beta chain) was captured by sequencing in a study of cytomegalovirus exposure and HLA in healthy donors (TCRdb year 2017). Turning to the overall study: According to a later analysis, the 120 or so validation repertoires were produced on the same platform as the 666 repertoires of the first cohort. The study aimed to test whether cataloging public T cell receptors could reveal signatures of past pathogen exposure. Along with the approximately 620-subject first cohort, a separate validation cohort of over 90 different subjects was used. To predict cytomegalovirus infection status, the study brought together high-throughput TCR immunosequencing, statistical association of individual TCRs with disease status, and machine learning.

The library relied on the immunoSEQ multiplex PCR assay. The study's processing was this. A statistical classification framework was built to diagnose cytomegalovirus status from the catalog of TCR beta chain sequences. The immuneACCESS repertoire file appears here via TCRdb, limited to in-frame rearrangements. These files lack a portion of the clones; in checked studies, under half of the deficit traces to unresolved V genes, and the cause of the others is not known. V and J calls and clone size are copied from that table; D and trimming were computed from the DNA. This sample holds approximately 160,000 clones; roughly nine tenths were observed only once. The ten largest clones take up about 3% of the sample. Summary of the overall study and its limitations: A later analysis lacked HLA typing for the validation cohort, so it scored co-occurrence in that cohort across all 120 or so repertoires. Subsequent analysis determined that TCRs grouped into clusters in the first cohort also showed a tendency toward co-occurrence across the approximately 120 validation repertoires, and 94% of cluster scores exceeded 0. A few of the identified cytomegalovirus-associated TCR beta chains were confirmed in vitro to be specific for cytomegalovirus antigens. The study gave a list of 150 to 200 TCR beta chains associated with cytomegalovirus. In both the original and validation cohorts, the classifier was reported to diagnose cytomegalovirus status with high specificity and sensitivity. Most TCR sequences were observed very rarely across donors, whereas some public TCRs were present in many individuals. According to the authors, the approach could potentially be generalized to other disease states and immunological phenotypes.

Separate from the approximately 700-subject first cohort, the validation cohort of over 90 subjects was the group to which the donors belonged. To note about this clone: Its antigen specificity is not known. No quality values exist for individual bases; no much larger clone is one base distant.

Trimming removed 0 bases from V and 5 bases from J, leaving 10 bases between the germline ends. The CDR3 runs 14 amino acids, cysteine and phenylalanine included. Just the 42-base CDR3 DNA is kept, in frame starting at base 1. Reading the germline V gene (reference sequence) gives CDR1 SSHAT and CDR2 FNYEAQ. Sequencing was performed on PBMCs. The TCR comes from a woman in her late teens or twenties in good health and CMV-seropositive. Here the chain combines TRBV7-7 and TRBJ2-5; the D region possibly corresponds to TRBD2 (5 bases align). The CDR3 loop reads CASSLALGSETQYF. In nucleotides, the sequence is TGTGCCAGCAGCTTAGCGCTGGGGAGCGAGACCCAGTACTTC.